Only a few counts were recorded for the clone carrying this T cell receptor beta chain. Its cognate antigen is unknown. From the reads, TCRdb called clonotypes with MiXCR, one entry per CDR3 protein. There are a few hundred thousand distinct CDR3 sequences in the sample; 26% occur only once, and 13% lies in the top ten. These data belong to a study of T cell repertoires in cytomegalovirus infection. The CDR3 runs to 14 residues. Unmatched junction bases numbered 7, after V lost 4 bases and J lost 5 bases. Germline V gene lookup returns CDR1 KGHSH and CDR2 LQKENI. Study-level points and caveats: The ex vivo response showed dominance by HLA-C-restricted CMV-specific TCR beta clonotypes.

The chain couples TRBV18 to TRBJ2-7; 8 bases line up with TRBD1. The sequenced sample consisted of PBMCs. This receptor was obtained from a human donor in good health (CMV status not recorded). Some clones in this sample may be carry-over from other donors' samples. CDR3 region: CASSLGQGANEQYV. DNA for the CDR3: TGTGCCAGCTCACTTGGACAGGGCGCGAACGAGCAGTACGTC.